The TCR beta chain under discussion was sequenced for a study of blood T cells in healthy people across ages (dated by TCRdb to the mid-2010s). Context from the whole study: Template switching captured roughly one uniquely barcoded TCR beta cDNA molecule per two T cells in model experiments. Four age groups were formed from the donors: young (average roughly 15 years), middle-aged (approximately 39), aged (roughly 59) and long-lived (82). Age-related changes in TCR beta repertoire diversity were measured in the study by deep sequencing normalized with unique cDNA molecular identifiers. The study analyzed two additional independent replicas of 1 million unique cDNA reads from the same blood draw for two donors, one aged 18 to 30 and one aged 80 or older. Donors of different ages were randomly distributed across sequencing lanes to avoid experimental bias. Study-wide conclusions, independent of this receptor: Donor CMV infection status was unknown, potentially confounding age-related changes in expanded clonotypes. Observed TCR beta diversity per million T cells fell roughly linearly with age, and a significant reduction was already apparent by age roughly 40. Bulk unsorted PBMC profiling prevented conclusive comparison of naive and antigen-experienced compartments. Observed TCR beta diversity correlated strongly with the percentage of naive T cells measured by flow cytometry. Total diversity estimates from one million sequenced T cells were considered lower bounds and underestimates. Compared with the aged group, the long-lived group had more naive CD4+ T cells, fewer expanded clones and increased TCR diversity, suggesting age selection.

The approximately 40 donors, aged 6 to 90 years, were systemically healthy Caucasian individuals from Russia. Each donor gave ten milliliters of peripheral blood, drawn into EDTA-treated Vacutainer tubes. PBMCs were isolated by Ficoll-Paque density-gradient centrifugation, with at least 6 million obtained per sample. Trizol reagent was used to extract total RNA from the PBMCs, yielding at least 5.5 micrograms per sample. For every donor, an aliquot of PBMCs went through flow cytometry to measure the percentages of naive CD45RAhigh/CD27high T cells. Worth noting for this clonotype: No antigen is known for it. One base away there is no much larger clone; base qualities are not given.

Libraries came from 5' RACE. TCRdb records Illumina HiSeq 2500 as the sequencer. A second PCR of roughly 6 to 11 cycles was performed with a sample-barcoded 5' primer and a J-beta primer mix. Each TCR beta cDNA molecule received a unique molecular identifier from a template-switch 5' adaptor carrying 12 random nucleotides. At least 2.5 million CDR3-containing paired-end reads were obtained from each sample. The Mint cDNA synthesis kit, primed by a TRBC-specific oligonucleotide, was used to synthesize first-strand cDNA from all RNA. All cDNA was treated with uracil-DNA glycosylase and then went through a first 18-cycle PCR with the universal primers M1SS and BC2_uni_R. Per the authors' processing: For normalization, 1 million high-quality reads, each with a distinct molecular identifier, were randomly selected from each sample. Instead of being binned into consensus sequences, reads that shared molecular identifiers were thrown out. CDR3 identification, clonotype clustering and error correction used MiTCR with a Q25 quality threshold and the strictest error-elimination algorithm. A nonparametric unseen species model with Euler transformation was used to estimate a lower bound on total TCR beta diversity. TCRdb reworked the public reads: Q25 trimming with fastp, MiXCR clone assembly, productive beta chains retained. Rows are combined by CDR3 protein, so each entry shows the most common genes and DNA. V and J calls and clone size were set by TCRdb, not the authors. This sample gives some 1.1 million distinct CDR3 sequences in total; less than 45% of them show up just once. The ten most abundant clones make up around 12% of the sample.

CDR3 length: 14 amino acids, cysteine to phenylalanine. The only DNA kept is the CDR3, 42 bases in frame from the first base. For CDR1 and CDR2, the germline V gene lists SQVTM and ANQGSEA. V lost 3 bases and J lost 3 bases; the stretch between them is 13 bases long. The sequenced sample was blood. The rearrangement combines TRBV29-1 with TRBJ2-3; perhaps TRBD2 is the D gene, with 6 bases matching. The receptor was isolated from a man between 18 and 29 years old in good health. The DNA sequence follows: TGCAGCGTTGATGCGGGGTCAATTACAGATACGCAGTATTTT. Its translation reads: CSVDAGSITDTQYF.